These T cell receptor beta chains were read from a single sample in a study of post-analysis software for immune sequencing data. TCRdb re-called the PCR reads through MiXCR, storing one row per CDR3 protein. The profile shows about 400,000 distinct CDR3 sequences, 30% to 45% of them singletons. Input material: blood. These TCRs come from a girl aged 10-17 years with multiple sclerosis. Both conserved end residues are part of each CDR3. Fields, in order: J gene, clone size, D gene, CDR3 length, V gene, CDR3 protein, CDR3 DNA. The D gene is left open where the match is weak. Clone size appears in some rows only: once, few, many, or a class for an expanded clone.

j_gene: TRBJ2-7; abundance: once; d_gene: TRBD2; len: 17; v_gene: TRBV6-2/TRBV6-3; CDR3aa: CASSSGTYAGVPYEQYF; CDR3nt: TGTGCCAGCAGTTCAGGGACCTACGCGGGGGTCCCCTACGAGCAGTACTTC
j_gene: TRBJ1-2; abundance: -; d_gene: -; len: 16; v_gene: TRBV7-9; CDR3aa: CASSLAAGRENYGYTF; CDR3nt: TGTGCCAGCAGCTTAGCCGCGGGACGGGAGAACTATGGCTACACCTTC
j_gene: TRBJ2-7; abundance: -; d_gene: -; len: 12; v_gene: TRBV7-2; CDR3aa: CASTQGGAEQYF; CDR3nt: TGTGCCAGCACCCAGGGGGGGGCTGAGCAGTACTTC
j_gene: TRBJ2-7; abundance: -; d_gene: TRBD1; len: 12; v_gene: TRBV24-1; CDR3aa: CATIDRGGEQYF; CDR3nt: TGTGCCACCATTGACAGGGGTGGCGAGCAGTACTTC
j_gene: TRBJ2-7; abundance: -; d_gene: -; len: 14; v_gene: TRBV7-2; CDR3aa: CASSFVGMNYEQYF; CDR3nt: TGTGCCAGCAGCTTCGTAGGGATGAACTACGAGCAGTACTTC
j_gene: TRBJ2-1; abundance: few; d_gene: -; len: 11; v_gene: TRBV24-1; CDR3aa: CATSFGNEQFF; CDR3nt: TGTGCCACCAGTTTCGGCAATGAGCAGTTCTTC
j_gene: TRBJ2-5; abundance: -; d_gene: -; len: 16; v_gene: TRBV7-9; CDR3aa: CASSLGEVRGQETQYF; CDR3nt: TGTGCCAGCAGCTTAGGTGAAGTCCGGGGACAAGAGACCCAGTACTTC
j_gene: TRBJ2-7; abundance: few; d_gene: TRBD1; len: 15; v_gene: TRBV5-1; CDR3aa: CASSLDRGEAYEQYF; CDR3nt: TGCGCCAGCAGTCTGGACAGGGGGGAAGCCTACGAGCAGTACTTC
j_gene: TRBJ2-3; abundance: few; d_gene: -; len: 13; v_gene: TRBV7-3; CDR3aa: CASSRTNKDTQYF; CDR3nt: TGTGCCAGCAGCCGGACAAACAAGGATACGCAGTATTTT
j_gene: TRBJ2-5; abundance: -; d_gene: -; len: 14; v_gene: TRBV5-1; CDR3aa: CASSFGGPQETQYF; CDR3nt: TGCGCCAGCAGCTTTGGCGGGCCCCAAGAGACCCAGTACTTC